These T cell receptor beta chains were read from a single sample in a study of T cell responses to AZD1222 COVID-19 vaccine. Only in-frame clones appear in the TCRdb table, and some are missing; sequencing was by immunoSEQ multiplex PCR. The table has roughly 120,000 clones, approximately 85% seen once. The sample was peripheral blood, taken on day 0 of MenACWY control vaccination. The receptors here all came from an adult in good health. CDR3s include the opening cysteine and the closing phenylalanine or tryptophan. Fields, in order: D gene, J gene, V gene, clone size, CDR3 protein, CDR3 DNA. A D gene is named only where the DNA matches it firmly. The listing skips clone size in some rows; elsewhere it reads once, few, many or a size class.

>TRBD1|TRBJ1-3|TRBV4-1|NA
CASSQDLTGASFGNTIYF
TGCGCCAGCAGCCAAGATTTAACAGGGGCGAGCTTTGGAAACACCATATATTTT
>NA|TRBJ1-2|TRBV28|NA
CASGPNYGYTF
TGTGCCAGCGGTCCTAACTATGGCTACACCTTC
>NA|TRBJ2-2|TRBV3-1/TRBV3-2|NA
CASSQTRSGELFF
TGTGCCAGCAGCCAAACCCGGTCCGGGGAGCTGTTTTTT
>TRBD1|TRBJ1-2|TRBV6-5|few
CASTRTGLYGYTF
TGTGCCAGCACCCGGACAGGGCTCTATGGCTACACCTTC
>NA|TRBJ1-2|TRBV6-6|once
CASSHERVYGYTF
TGTGCCAGCAGTCACGAGAGAGTCTATGGCTACACCTTC
>TRBD1|TRBJ1-5|TRBV24-1|NA
CATSDPRDRGHQPQHF
TGTGCCACCAGTGATCCCCGGGACAGGGGACATCAGCCCCAGCATTTT
>NA|TRBJ2-2|TRBV24-1|NA
CATGAGMNTGELFF
TGTGCCACCGGAGCAGGGATGAACACCGGGGAGCTGTTTTTT
>TRBD1|TRBJ1-2|TRBV28|NA
CASSQTSQGLEGYTF
TGTGCCAGCAGTCAAACTTCACAGGGGTTGGAAGGCTACACCTTC
>TRBD1|TRBJ1-2|TRBV7-2|NA
CASSLVGTGNYGYTF
TGTGCCAGCAGCTTAGTAGGGACAGGGAACTATGGCTACACCTTC
>NA|TRBJ2-7|TRBV18|NA
CASSERGSSYEQYF
TGTGCCAGCTCTGAAAGGGGGAGCTCCTACGAGCAGTACTTC
>NA|TRBJ1-2|TRBV5-4|once
CASSLETGLYGYTF
TGTGCCAGCAGCTTGGAGACAGGACTCTATGGCTACACCTTC
>NA|TRBJ2-3|TRBV7-9|NA
CASSLLADTQYF
TGTGCCAGCAGCTTATTGGCAGATACGCAGTATTTT